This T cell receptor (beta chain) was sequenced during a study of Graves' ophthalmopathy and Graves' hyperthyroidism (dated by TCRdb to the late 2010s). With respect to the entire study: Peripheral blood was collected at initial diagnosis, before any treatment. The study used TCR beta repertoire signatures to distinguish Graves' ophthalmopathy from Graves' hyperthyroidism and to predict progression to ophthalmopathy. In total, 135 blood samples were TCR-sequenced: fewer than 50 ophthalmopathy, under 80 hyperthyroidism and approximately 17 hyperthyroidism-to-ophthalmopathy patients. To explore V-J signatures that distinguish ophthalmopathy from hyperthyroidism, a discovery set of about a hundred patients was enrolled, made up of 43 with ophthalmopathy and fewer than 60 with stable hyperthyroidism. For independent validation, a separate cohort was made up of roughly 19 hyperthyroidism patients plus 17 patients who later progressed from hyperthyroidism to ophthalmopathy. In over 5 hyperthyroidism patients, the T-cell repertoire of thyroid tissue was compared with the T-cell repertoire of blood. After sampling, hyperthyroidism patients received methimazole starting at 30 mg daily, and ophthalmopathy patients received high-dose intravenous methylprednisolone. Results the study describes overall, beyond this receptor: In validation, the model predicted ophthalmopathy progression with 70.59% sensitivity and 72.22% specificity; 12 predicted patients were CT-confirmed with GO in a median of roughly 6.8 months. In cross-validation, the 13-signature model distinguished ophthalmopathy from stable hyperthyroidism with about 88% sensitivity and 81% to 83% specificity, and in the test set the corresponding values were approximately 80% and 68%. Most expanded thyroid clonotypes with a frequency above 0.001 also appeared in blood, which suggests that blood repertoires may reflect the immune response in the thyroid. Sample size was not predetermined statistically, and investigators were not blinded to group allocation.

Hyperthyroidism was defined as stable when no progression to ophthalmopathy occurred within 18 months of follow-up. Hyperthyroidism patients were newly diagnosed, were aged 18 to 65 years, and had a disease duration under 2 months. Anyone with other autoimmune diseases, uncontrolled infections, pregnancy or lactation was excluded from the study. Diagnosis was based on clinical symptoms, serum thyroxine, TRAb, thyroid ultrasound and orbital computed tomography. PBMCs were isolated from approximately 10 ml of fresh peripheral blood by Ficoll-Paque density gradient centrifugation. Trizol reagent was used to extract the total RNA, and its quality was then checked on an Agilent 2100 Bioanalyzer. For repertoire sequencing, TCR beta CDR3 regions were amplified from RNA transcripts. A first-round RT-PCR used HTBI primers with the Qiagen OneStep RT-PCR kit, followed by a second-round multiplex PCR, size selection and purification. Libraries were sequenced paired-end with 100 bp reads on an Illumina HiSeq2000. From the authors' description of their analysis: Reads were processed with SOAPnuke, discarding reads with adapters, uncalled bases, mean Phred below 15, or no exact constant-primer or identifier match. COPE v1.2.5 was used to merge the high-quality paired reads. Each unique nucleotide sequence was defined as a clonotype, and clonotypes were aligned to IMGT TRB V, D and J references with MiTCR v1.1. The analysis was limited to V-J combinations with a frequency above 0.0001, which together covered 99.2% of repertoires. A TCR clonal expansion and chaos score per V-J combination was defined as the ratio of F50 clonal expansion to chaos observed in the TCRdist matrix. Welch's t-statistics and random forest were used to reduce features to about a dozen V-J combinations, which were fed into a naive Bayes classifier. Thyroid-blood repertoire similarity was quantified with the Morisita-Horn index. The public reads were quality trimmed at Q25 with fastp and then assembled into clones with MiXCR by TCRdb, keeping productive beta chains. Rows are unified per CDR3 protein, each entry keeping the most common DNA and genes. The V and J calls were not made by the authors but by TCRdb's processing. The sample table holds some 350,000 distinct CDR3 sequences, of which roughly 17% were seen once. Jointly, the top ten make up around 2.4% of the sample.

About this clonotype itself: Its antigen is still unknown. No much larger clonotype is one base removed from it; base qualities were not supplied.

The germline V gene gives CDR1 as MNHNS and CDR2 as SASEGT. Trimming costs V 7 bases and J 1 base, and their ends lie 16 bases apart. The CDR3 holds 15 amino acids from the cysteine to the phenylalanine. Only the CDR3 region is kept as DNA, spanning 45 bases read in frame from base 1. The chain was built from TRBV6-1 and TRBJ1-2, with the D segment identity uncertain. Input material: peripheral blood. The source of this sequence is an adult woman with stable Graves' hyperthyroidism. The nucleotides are TGTGCCAGCAACCCCAAGGGAGAAGATAACTATGGCTACACCTTC. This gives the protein CASNPKGEDNYGYTF.